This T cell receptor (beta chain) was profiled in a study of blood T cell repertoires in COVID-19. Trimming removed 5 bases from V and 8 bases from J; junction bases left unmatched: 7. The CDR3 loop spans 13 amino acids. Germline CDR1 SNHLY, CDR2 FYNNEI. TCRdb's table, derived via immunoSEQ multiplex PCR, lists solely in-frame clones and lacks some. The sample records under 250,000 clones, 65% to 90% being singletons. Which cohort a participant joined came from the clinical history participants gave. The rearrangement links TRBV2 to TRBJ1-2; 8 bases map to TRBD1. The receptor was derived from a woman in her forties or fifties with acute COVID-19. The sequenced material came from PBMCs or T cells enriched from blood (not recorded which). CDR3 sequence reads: CASSFRGLGGYTF. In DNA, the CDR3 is TGTGCCAGCAGTTTCAGGGGGCTAGGCGGCTACACCTTC.